The source of this T cell receptor beta chain is a study of T cell changes during pregnancy in multiple sclerosis. V lost 5 bases and J lost 7, with 12 bases in between. The CDR3 is made up of 12 amino acids. Germline values: CDR1 SGHVS, CDR2 FNYEAQ. Repertoires were generated with immunoSEQ multiplex PCR, while TCRdb's copy carries only in-frame clones and drops some. The table has fewer than 30,000 clones, about 91% seen once. The starting material was CD8+ T cells from peripheral blood mononuclear cells, obtained in the second trimester of pregnancy. V is TRBV7-6 and J is TRBJ2-7; D might be TRBD2 (6 bases). This TCR was recovered from a female donor with multiple sclerosis, enrolled in a pregnancy study. The CDR3 here is CASSGLAREQYF. For the CDR3, the DNA is TGTGCCAGCAGCGGCCTAGCGAGGGAGCAGTACTTC.